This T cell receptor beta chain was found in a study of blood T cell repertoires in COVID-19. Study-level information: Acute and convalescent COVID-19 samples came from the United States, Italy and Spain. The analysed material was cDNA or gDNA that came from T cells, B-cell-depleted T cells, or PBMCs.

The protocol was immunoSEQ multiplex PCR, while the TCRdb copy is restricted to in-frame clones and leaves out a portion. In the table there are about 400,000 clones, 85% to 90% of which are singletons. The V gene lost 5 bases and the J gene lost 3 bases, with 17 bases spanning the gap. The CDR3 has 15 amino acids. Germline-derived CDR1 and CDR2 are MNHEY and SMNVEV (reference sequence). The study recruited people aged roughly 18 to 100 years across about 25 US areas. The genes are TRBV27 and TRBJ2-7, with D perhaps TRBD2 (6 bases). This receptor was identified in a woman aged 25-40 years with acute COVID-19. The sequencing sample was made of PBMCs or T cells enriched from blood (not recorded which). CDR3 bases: TGTGCCAGCAGTGCAACCGCGTCTAGCGTCTACGAGCAGTACTTC. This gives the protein CASSATASSVYEQYF.